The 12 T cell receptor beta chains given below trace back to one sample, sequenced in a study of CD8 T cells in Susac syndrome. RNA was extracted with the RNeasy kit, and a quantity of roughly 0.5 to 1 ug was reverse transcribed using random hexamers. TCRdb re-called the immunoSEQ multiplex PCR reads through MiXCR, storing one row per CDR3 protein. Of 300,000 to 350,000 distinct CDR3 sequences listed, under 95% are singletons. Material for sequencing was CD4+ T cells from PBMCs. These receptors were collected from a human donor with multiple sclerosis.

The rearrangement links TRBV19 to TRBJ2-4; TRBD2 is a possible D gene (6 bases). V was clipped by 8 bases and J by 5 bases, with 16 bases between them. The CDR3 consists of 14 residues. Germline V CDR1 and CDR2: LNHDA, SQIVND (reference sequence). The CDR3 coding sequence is TGTGCCAGTGGGGACCGGAGCGGGCAAAACATTCAGTACTTC. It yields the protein CASGDRSGQNIQYF.

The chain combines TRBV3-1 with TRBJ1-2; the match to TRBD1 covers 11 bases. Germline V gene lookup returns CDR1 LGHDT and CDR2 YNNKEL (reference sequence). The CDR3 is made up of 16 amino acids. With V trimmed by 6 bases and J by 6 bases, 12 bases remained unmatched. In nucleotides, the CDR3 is TGTGCCAGCAGGAGCTACAGGGGACAGGGGGTCGATGGCTACACCTTC. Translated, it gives CASRSYRGQGVDGYTF.

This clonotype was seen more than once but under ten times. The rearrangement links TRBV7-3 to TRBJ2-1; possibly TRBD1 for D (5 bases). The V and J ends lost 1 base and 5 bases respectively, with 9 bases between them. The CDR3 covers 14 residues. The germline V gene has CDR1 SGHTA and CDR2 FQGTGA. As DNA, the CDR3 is TGTGCCAGCAGCTTAAACAGGAACGACAATGAGCAGTTCTTC. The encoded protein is CASSLNRNDNEQFF.

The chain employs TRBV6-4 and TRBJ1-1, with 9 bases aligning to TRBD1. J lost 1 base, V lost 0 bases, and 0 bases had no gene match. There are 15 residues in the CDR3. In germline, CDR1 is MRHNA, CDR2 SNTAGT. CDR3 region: CASSDSGQGNTEAFF. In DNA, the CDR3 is TGTGCCAGCAGTGACTCGGGACAGGGGAACACTGAAGCTTTCTTT.

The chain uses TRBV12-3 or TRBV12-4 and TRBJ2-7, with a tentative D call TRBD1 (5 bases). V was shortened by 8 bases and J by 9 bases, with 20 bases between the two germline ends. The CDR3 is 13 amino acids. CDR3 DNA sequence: TGTGCCAGCGGCTTCTCCCTTTCAGGGTGGCAGTACTTC. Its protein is CASGFSLSGWQYF.

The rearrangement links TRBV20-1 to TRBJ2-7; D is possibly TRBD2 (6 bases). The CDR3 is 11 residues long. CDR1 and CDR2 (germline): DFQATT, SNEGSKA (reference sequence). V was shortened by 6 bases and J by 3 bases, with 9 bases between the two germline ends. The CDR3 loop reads CSARLVYEQYF. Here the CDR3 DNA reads TGCAGTGCCCGACTAGTCTACGAGCAGTACTTC.

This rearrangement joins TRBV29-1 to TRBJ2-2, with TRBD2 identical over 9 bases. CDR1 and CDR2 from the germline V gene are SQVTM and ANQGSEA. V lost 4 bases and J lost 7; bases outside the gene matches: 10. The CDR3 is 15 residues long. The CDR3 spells CSVGVSGSGGGELFF. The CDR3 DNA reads TGCAGCGTTGGGGTTAGCGGGAGCGGTGGCGGGGAGCTGTTTTTT.

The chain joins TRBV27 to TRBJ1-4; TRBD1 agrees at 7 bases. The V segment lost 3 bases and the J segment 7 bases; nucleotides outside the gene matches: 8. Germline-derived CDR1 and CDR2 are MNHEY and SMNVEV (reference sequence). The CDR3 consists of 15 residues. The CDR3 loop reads CASSFFGDRGEKLFF. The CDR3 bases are TGTGCCAGCAGTTTTTTTGGGGACAGAGGTGAAAAACTGTTTTTT.

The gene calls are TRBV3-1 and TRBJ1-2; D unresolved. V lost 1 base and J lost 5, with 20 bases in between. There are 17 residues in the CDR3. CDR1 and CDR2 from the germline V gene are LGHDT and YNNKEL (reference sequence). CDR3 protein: CASSQVAGRSRTYGYTF. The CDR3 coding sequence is TGTGCCAGCAGCCAAGTGGCGGGCAGGTCTCGCACTTATGGCTACACCTTC.

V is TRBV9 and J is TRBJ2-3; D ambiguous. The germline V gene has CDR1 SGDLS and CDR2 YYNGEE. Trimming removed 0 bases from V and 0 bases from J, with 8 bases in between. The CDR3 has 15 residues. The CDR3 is CASSVEALSTDTQYF. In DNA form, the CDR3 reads TGTGCCAGCAGCGTAGAGGCGCTAAGCACAGATACGCAGTATTTT.

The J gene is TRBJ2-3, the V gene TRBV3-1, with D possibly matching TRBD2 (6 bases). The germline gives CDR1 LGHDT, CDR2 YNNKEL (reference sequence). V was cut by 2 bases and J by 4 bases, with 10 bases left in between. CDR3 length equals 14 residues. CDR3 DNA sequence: TGTGCCAGCAGCCAATCCCGACTAGCAGATACGCAGTATTTT. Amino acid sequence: CASSQSRLADTQYF.

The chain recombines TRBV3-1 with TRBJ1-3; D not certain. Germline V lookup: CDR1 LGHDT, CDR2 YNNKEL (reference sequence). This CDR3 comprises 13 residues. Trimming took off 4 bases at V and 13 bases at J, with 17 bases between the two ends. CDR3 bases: TGTGCCAGCAGCCCCGCCCCTGACTTGGGTATATATTTT. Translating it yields CASSPAPDLGIYF.